This T cell receptor (beta chain) was observed in a study of siplizumab effects on memory and regulatory T cells (dated by TCRdb to about 2019). A note on the overall study: The study looked at the effect of siplizumab, an anti-CD2 antibody, on alloreactive T-cell subsets in allogeneic mixed lymphocyte reactions made from human PBMCs.

TCRbeta CDR3 sequencing was performed on sorted unstimulated T cells and on proliferating T cells recovered from mixed lymphocyte reactions. Fresh whole blood from around 11 HLA-typed healthy donors was used to isolate PBMCs. Unstimulated CD4+ regulatory T cells were FACS-sorted to map the origin of alloreactive clones. Points on this clone: Its antigen is still unknown. One base away there is no much larger clone; base qualities are not given.

The method was the immunoSEQ multiplex PCR assay. Each sample had 9 x 10^4 or so TCR templates assayed by the deep sequencing platform. Genomic DNA extracted from sorted T cells was used for TCRbeta CDR3 sequencing. The paper's processing steps were these. The R programming language was used for clonal analysis of TCRbeta CDR3 data. Alloreactive CD4+ and CD8+ clones were identified by comparing unstimulated samples to CFSE-low samples taken after the reaction. Alloreactive CD4+ clones were assigned to regulatory or non-regulatory origin by matching sequences to sorted unstimulated Treg and non-Treg repertoires. Here the immuneACCESS table is served through TCRdb, limited to in-frame sequences with V and J called. Missing clones are a known gap in these copies; in checked studies unresolved V genes cover under half, and the rest lacks a known reason. That table supplies the V and J calls and clone size; D and trimming were determined from the DNA. The sample table holds approximately 100,000 clones, of which 85% to 95% were seen once. Approximately 0.62% of the sample is in the top ten clones.

What the authors observed across the whole study: Because sequences at frequencies below about 10^-5 were poorly captured, only a minor fraction of alloreactive clones could be mapped back to unstimulated subsets. Among mappable alloreactive CD4+ clones, the Treg-derived fraction averaged about 75% with siplizumab versus 25% to 30% in control reactions. Whether proliferating Tregs from siplizumab cultures were suppressive was not functionally confirmed. Unstimulated naive T cells appeared more diverse than memory T cells, and naive cells seemed to contribute substantially to the alloresponse. Roughly 80-97% of proliferating CD4+ or CD8+ clones could not be assigned a naive or memory phenotype. The cumulative frequency of alloreactive sequences traceable to unstimulated CD4+ memory T cells was significantly reduced by siplizumab.

CDR1 is given as SGHNT and CDR2 as YYREEE, both from the germline V gene (reference sequence). V and J are trimmed by 1 base and 2 bases, and the gene matches miss 3 bases of the junction. The cysteine opens and the phenylalanine closes a CDR3 of 15 amino acids. Only the CDR3 portion is preserved as DNA: 45 bases, with reading frame beginning at the first base. The TCR was taken from a human donor in good health. The chain couples TRBV5-4 to TRBJ2-3; 8 central nucleotides agree with TRBD1. The specimen was Tregs sorted from blood. The bases are TGTGCCAGCAGCTTGCGGACAGGGACCACAGATACGCAGTATTTT. Its amino acids are CASSLRTGTTDTQYF.